This TCR beta chain was sequenced during a study of CD8+ T cells in alopecia areata. Study information: The share of scalp area affected provided the severity score for treated patients.

This CDR3 has 15 amino acids. Deletions cut 3 bases from V and 2 bases from J, with 8 bases between. Per the germline V gene, CDR1 is LNHDA and CDR2 is SQIVND (reference sequence). General study findings and limits: During tofacitinib treatment, many expanded lesional clones remained in scalp and blood.

Reverse transcription of extracted RNA yielded cDNA, which provided the sequencing template. TCRdb keeps only in-frame clones here, not all; method: immunoSEQ multiplex PCR. The sample consists of some 110,000 clones, 58% of them appearing once. The treatment here: oral pan-JAK inhibitor, 5-10 mg twice daily. There are a few counts of this clone. No antigen is known for it. Sample: CD8+ T cells sorted from blood, taken at week 4, from a patient treated with tofacitinib. The chain employs TRBV19 and TRBJ2-6, with D hard to call. This clonotype was obtained from a human donor with alopecia areata. DNA of the CDR3: TGTGCCAGTAGTATTGGCGCGACTGGGGCCAACGTCCTGACTTTC. Translating it yields CASSIGATGANVLTF.